The 28 T cell receptor beta chains presented below share a single source sample, sequenced in a study of shared clonotypes between healthy human individuals (TCRdb year 2020). Library prep was done by the immunoSEQ multiplex PCR assay. Entries here come from immuneACCESS through TCRdb and include only in-frame sequences with V and J called. Some clones fail to appear in such tables; in the studies checked, an unresolved V gene covers under half of the shortfall, and the cause of the remainder is unknown. In this sample the table shows around 340,000 clones, around four fifths of which occur a single time. The top ten clonotypes cover 10% of the sample. The sample taken for sequencing was memory CD4+ T cells sorted from blood. The cell subset or site label of this sample denotes: CD45RA-negative fraction. These receptors were collected from a man under 40 in good health.

The chain employs TRBV19 and TRBJ1-5, with a tentative D call TRBD1 (5 bases). The CDR3 totals 16 residues. The germline CDR1 and CDR2 sequences are LNHDA and SQIVND (reference sequence). Deletions cut 0 bases from V and 4 bases from J, with 13 bases between. CDR3 protein: CASSIDPGWGNQPQHF. The CDR3 DNA follows: TGTGCCAGTAGTATAGATCCGGGGTGGGGGAATCAGCCCCAGCATTTT.

This clone has only one observation. The V and J genes are TRBV7-8 and TRBJ2-5, with D perhaps matching TRBD1 or TRBD2 (5 bases each). The CDR3 has 13 amino acids. Germline V gene lookup returns CDR1 SGHVS and CDR2 FQNEAQ. V was shortened by 3 bases and J by 6 bases, with 11 bases between the two germline ends. The CDR3 loop is CASSFGQGQTQYF. The CDR3 DNA sequence: TGTGCCAGCAGCTTCGGGCAGGGACAGACCCAGTACTTC.

This clone was observed once. DNA for the CDR3: TGTGCCAGCAGTTCACCCGCGGGAGGCAATCAGCCCCAGCATTTT. Amino acids: CASSSPAGGNQPQHF. This chain joins TRBV28 and TRBJ1-5, with unresolved D. The CDR3 covers 15 residues. The ends were cut back, 4 bases at V and 2 bases at J, with 12 bases in the middle. Germline lookup yields CDR1 MDHEN and CDR2 SYDVKM.

The genes are TRBV9 and TRBJ2-6; 9 positions match TRBD2. V gave up 2 bases and J gave up 3 bases; unmatched junction bases: 3. The CDR3 extends over 16 amino acids. The germline CDR1 and CDR2 sequences are SGDLS and YYNGEE. The CDR3 DNA reads TGTGCCAGCAGCGTCGGGACTAGCCGTGGGGCCAACGTCCTGACTTTC. Translation gives CASSVGTSRGANVLTF.

The rearrangement links TRBV9 to TRBJ2-1, with D perhaps TRBD1 (5 bases). The CDR3 has 15 amino acids. Germline CDR1 SGDLS, CDR2 YYNGEE. The V end was cut by 0 bases, the J end by 2 bases, with 9 bases between. CDR3 nucleotide sequence: TGTGCCAGCAGCGTAGATGGGGCCACCTACAATGAGCAGTTCTTC. Its translation: CASSVDGATYNEQFF. The entire variable domain, with the rest obtained from reference TRBV9 and TRBJ2-1, is as follows: DSGVTQTPKHLITATGQRVTLRCSPRSGDLSVYWYQQSLDQGLQFLIQYYNGEERAKGNILERFSAQQFPDLHSELNLSSLELGDSALYFCASSVDGATYNEQFFGPGTRLTVL.

The V call is TRBV29-1, the J call TRBJ2-1, with 7 nucleotides matching TRBD1. Germline V gene data show CDR1 as SQVTM and CDR2 as ANQGSEA. This CDR3 contains 14 residues. CDR3: CSQTGASSYNEQFF. DNA for the CDR3: TGCAGTCAAACAGGGGCCAGCTCCTACAATGAGCAGTTCTTC.

This clone was seen once. The chain carries TRBV5-1 and TRBJ2-7, with 7 bases lining up with TRBD2. Germline CDR1 is SGHRS and CDR2 is YFSETQ. With 4 bases clipped from V and 0 bases from J, the junction kept 7 bases outside the gene matches. There are 15 residues in the CDR3. CDR3: CASSLSGGSSYEQYF. The CDR3 DNA follows: TGCGCCAGCAGCCTTAGCGGCGGGAGCTCCTACGAGCAGTACTTC.

As for this clone: The sample has other DNA sequences that encode this CDR3 too. As DNA, the CDR3 is TGTGCCAGCAGCTTCAGCGGAAACACCATATATTTT. Amino acid sequence: CASSFSGNTIYF. This chain connects TRBV11-2 to TRBJ1-3, with no clear D. Per germline, CDR1 SGHAT and CDR2 FQNNGV. This CDR3 region has 12 residues. V lost 3 bases and J lost 4, with 4 bases in between.

The J gene is TRBJ2-6, the V gene TRBV25-1; D gene uncertain. The CDR3 length is 16 residues. CDR1 and CDR2 (germline): MGHDK, SYGVNS. V lost 2 bases and J lost 4, with 12 bases in between. The chain's CDR3 is CASSELTTEGANVLTF. The CDR3 bases are TGTGCCAGCAGTGAACTAACGACGGAGGGGGCCAACGTCCTGACTTTC.

V usage is TRBV6-4 and J usage is TRBJ2-7; possible D gene TRBD1, 6 bases. Germline V gives CDR1 MRHNA, CDR2 SNTAGT. The V end was cut by 10 bases, the J end by 2 bases, with 24 bases between. The CDR3 has 16 residues. For the CDR3, the DNA is TGTGCCAACAGACGCCCAGGGGTCGGCTTCCCCTACGAGCAGTACTTC. Translation: CANRRPGVGFPYEQYF.

The chain links TRBV7-9 to TRBJ2-2; the D is unclear. Germline V CDR1 and CDR2: SEHNR, FQNEAQ (reference sequence). This CDR3 is 15 amino acids long. Trimming took 2 bases from V and 3 from J, leaving 10 bases between them. CDR3 protein: CASSLRSGDTGELFF. The CDR3 region has the DNA TGTGCCAGCAGCTTAAGGTCTGGCGACACCGGGGAGCTGTTTTTT.

V is TRBV29-1 and J is TRBJ2-7; TRBD1 agrees at 7 bases. Looked up from germline, CDR1 is SQVTM and CDR2 is ANQGSEA. The CDR3 length is 17 residues. With 1 base clipped from V and 0 bases from J, the junction kept 12 bases outside the gene matches. In DNA form, the CDR3 reads TGCAGCGTTGAAGTTAGGAATACCGGGACAGTCTCCTACGAGCAGTACTTC. Encoded protein: CSVEVRNTGTVSYEQYF.

This clone was counted a single time. The V gene is TRBV7-2, the J gene TRBJ2-5; TRBD1 or TRBD2 may be the D gene (5 bases each). Germline loops: CDR1 SGHTA, CDR2 FQGNSA. The CDR3 is made up of 15 amino acids. V was pared by 0 bases and J by 5 bases, with 13 bases between. CDR3 bases: TGTGCCAGCAGCTTAGCGGTTGGGTGGGGGGAGACCCAGTACTTC. Translation: CASSLAVGWGETQYF.

The chain is built from TRBV6-1 and TRBJ2-7, with D maybe TRBD2 (6 bases). The CDR3 is made up of 13 amino acids. From germline, CDR1 is MNHNS and CDR2 SASEGT. Deletions cut 5 bases from V and 4 bases from J, with 12 bases between. The CDR3 protein is CASSYTGTYEQYF. The DNA of the CDR3 is TGTGCCAGCAGTTATACCGGGACTTACGAGCAGTACTTC.

The genes are TRBV6-5 and TRBJ1-5; D uncertain. The CDR3 consists of 13 residues. Trimming took 0 bases from V and 8 from J, leaving 8 bases between them. CDR1 is MNHEY, CDR2 SVGAGI, per germline. The chain's CDR3 is CASSYSRVKPQHF. The DNA for the CDR3 is TGTGCCAGCAGTTACTCGCGTGTTAAGCCCCAGCATTTT.

The gene calls are TRBV7-8 and TRBJ2-5; possibly TRBD1 for D (5 bases). There are 15 residues in the CDR3. Trimming removed 5 bases from V and 2 bases from J, with 15 bases in between. Germline loops: CDR1 SGHVS, CDR2 FQNEAQ. The CDR3 DNA is TGTGCCAGCAGCCCCCAGGGCTGGGGTCAAGAGACCCAGTACTTC. Protein sequence: CASSPQGWGQETQYF.

This chain links TRBV7-8 with TRBJ2-3; tentatively, D is TRBD1 (5 bases). Germline CDR1 is SGHVS and CDR2 is FQNEAQ. The CDR3 is 18 amino acids. Trimming shortened V by 2 bases and J by 4 bases, and 22 bases separated the two germline ends. DNA of the CDR3: TGTGCCAGCAGCTTAACCTCCTTTTGGGGCTATATCGCAGATACGCAGTATTTT. Amino acids: CASSLTSFWGYIADTQYF.

This chain connects TRBV19 to TRBJ1-2; D possibly corresponds to TRBD1 (6 bases). The CDR3 has 14 amino acids. From germline, CDR1 is LNHDA and CDR2 SQIVND (reference sequence). The V gene lost 3 bases and the J gene lost 4 bases, with 12 bases spanning the gap. CDR3 loop: CASSIRGPGYGYTF. CDR3 in DNA: TGTGCCAGTAGTATCCGGGGGCCGGGCTATGGCTACACCTTC.

This clone showed up just once. The J gene is TRBJ2-3, the V gene TRBV5-4; D ambiguous. The germline V gene has CDR1 SGHNT and CDR2 YYREEE (reference sequence). Deletions cut 0 bases from V and 0 bases from J, with 8 bases between. This CDR3 contains 15 residues. The CDR3 DNA reads TGTGCCAGCAGCTTGGACACCACTAGCACAGATACGCAGTATTTT. Residues: CASSLDTTSTDTQYF.

At least ten counts were recorded for this clone. The chain carries TRBV4-3 and TRBJ2-2; D not resolved. Germline V gene sequence: CDR1 LGHNA, CDR2 YSLEER. Trimming took off 0 bases at V and 6 bases at J, with 5 bases between the two ends. The CDR3 covers 13 residues. The CDR3 nucleotides are TGCGCCAGCAGCCAAGATCGGGCCGGGGAGCTGTTTTTT. Its protein product is CASSQDRAGELFF.

This chain uses TRBV2 with TRBJ2-4, with 7 nucleotides matching TRBD2. Germline V gene data show CDR1 as SNHLY and CDR2 as FYNNEI. The CDR3 loop spans 15 amino acids. Trimming took 4 bases from V and 0 from J; bases not matched to a gene: 3. The CDR3 sequence: CASSVQREAKNIQYF. CDR3 DNA: TGTGCCAGCAGTGTACAGCGGGAAGCCAAAAACATTCAGTACTTC.

The chain combines TRBV7-3 with TRBJ2-5; tentative D call: TRBD1 (6 bases). Germline CDR1 reads SGHTA; CDR2 reads FQGTGA. This CDR3 has 15 amino acids. The V gene lost 5 bases and the J gene lost 7 bases, with 20 bases spanning the gap. For the CDR3, the DNA is TGTGCCAGCAGCGAAGGGTCCGGACAGCTGGGGACCCAGTACTTC. Translating it yields CASSEGSGQLGTQYF.

V gene TRBV28 combines with J gene TRBJ1-5, with TRBD1 matching 7 bases. In germline, CDR1 is MDHEN, CDR2 SYDVKM. The CDR3 covers 14 residues. V lost 4 bases and J lost 7; bases outside the gene matches: 7. In DNA form, the CDR3 reads TGTGCCAGCAGTTACCTCGACAGGGAGCAGCCCCAGCATTTT. Its protein product is CASSYLDREQPQHF.

This clone was counted only a few times. The rearrangement joins TRBV2 to TRBJ2-3, with 7 bases matching TRBD1. The CDR3 loop spans 15 amino acids. V was pared by 6 bases and J by 2 bases, with 8 bases of the junction left unmatched. CDR1 and CDR2 (germline): SNHLY, FYNNEI. The DNA of the CDR3 is TGTGCCAGCAGCTTCGACAGGGCCCCCACAGATACGCAGTATTTT. Protein product: CASSFDRAPTDTQYF.

The V gene is TRBV15, the J gene TRBJ2-2, with 13 positions matching TRBD2. The CDR3 runs 20 residues. CDR1 is LNHNV, CDR2 YYDKDF, per germline (reference sequence). J gave up 2 bases and V 0 bases, and 9 bases lay outside the gene matches. Here the CDR3 reads CATSRDLRLAGGRNTGELFF. The CDR3 coding sequence is TGTGCCACCAGCAGAGATTTGAGACTAGCGGGAGGTCGTAACACCGGGGAGCTGTTTTTT.

V is TRBV5-1 and J is TRBJ2-2; perhaps TRBD2 as D (5 bases). The germline V gene encodes CDR1 SGHRS and CDR2 YFSETQ. The CDR3 runs to 17 residues. The ends were cut back, 4 bases at V and 4 bases at J, with 20 bases in the middle. The CDR3 nucleotides are TGCGCCAGCAGCGCACGCGGGCCAGATTTTCCCACCGGGGAGCTGTTTTTT. As protein: CASSARGPDFPTGELFF.

This clone was recorded at least ten times. The CDR3, as DNA: TGTGCCACCAGCACTAGACAGGGGTATACAAGTTATGGCTACACCTTC. This sequence encodes CATSTRQGYTSYGYTF. V and J are TRBV15 and TRBJ1-2, with 8 bases fitting TRBD1. The V and J ends lost 4 bases and 5 bases, in that order; junction bases with no gene match: 12. There are 16 residues in the CDR3. In germline, CDR1 is LNHNV, CDR2 YYDKDF (reference sequence). Supplemented by reference TRBV15 and TRBJ1-2, the full variable domain reads DAMVIQNPRYQVTQFGKPVTLSCSQTLNHNVMYWYQQKSSQAPKLLFHYYDKDFNNEADTPDNFQSRRPNTSFCFLDIRSPGLGDTAMYLCATSTRQGYTSYGYTFGSGTRLTVV.

This clone was seen a handful of times. V usage is TRBV6-6 and J usage is TRBJ1-5; 7 nucleotides line up with TRBD1. The length of the CDR3 is 14 residues. Germline V gene lookup returns CDR1 MNHNY and CDR2 SVGAGI (reference sequence). V dropped 7 bases and J dropped 7; count of bases not matched to a gene: 10. DNA for the CDR3: TGTGCCAGCACTAGAGGGGGCTCCGGCCAGCCCCAGCATTTT. It codes for CASTRGGSGQPQHF.